The rows below give T cell receptor beta chains drawn from one sample of a study of control samples from healthy donors and cancer patients. Profiling relied on immunoSEQ multiplex PCR, and the TCRdb table lists in-frame clones only, not all of them. The data hold some 150,000 clones, with around 94% observed a single time. Sample: blood. The source is a man aged 35 to 55 in good health. Both conserved end residues are part of each CDR3. The D gene is left open where the match is weak. For some rows the clone size is stated as once, few or many, or as a class when expanded; others skip it.

V gene	D gene	J gene	clone size	CDR3 protein	CDR3 DNA
TRBV4-2	.	TRBJ2-7	.	CASSQYLPGAEKYYEQYF	TGTGCCAGCAGCCAATACCTCCCCGGGGCAGAAAAATACTACGAGCAGTACTTC
TRBV13	.	TRBJ1-2	.	CASSLAGRPDGYGYTF	TGTGCCAGCAGCTTAGCCGGAAGGCCGGACGGCTATGGCTACACCTTC
TRBV7-9	.	TRBJ1-1	.	CASSPKGVYATEAFF	TGTGCTAGCAGCCCCAAGGGGGTCTACGCCACTGAAGCTTTCTTT
TRBV10-3	TRBD2	TRBJ2-1	.	CAIRGTSGGDEQFF	TGTGCCATCAGAGGGACTAGCGGGGGGGATGAGCAGTTCTTC
TRBV30	.	TRBJ1-1	.	CAWILTADTEAFF	TGTGCCTGGATTCTGACGGCGGACACTGAAGCTTTCTTT
TRBV3-1/TRBV3-2	.	TRBJ1-1	.	CASSIYSDYEAFF	TGTGCCAGCAGCATATACAGCGACTATGAAGCTTTCTTT
TRBV7-8	.	TRBJ2-7	.	CASSQPVLRVDRYEQYF	TGTGCCAGCAGCCAACCCGTATTAAGAGTGGATCGCTACGAGCAGTACTTC
TRBV7-8	.	TRBJ1-4	.	CASRGRRATNEKLFF	TGTGCCAGCAGGGGTAGGAGAGCAACTAATGAAAAACTGTTTTTT
TRBV10-1	.	TRBJ2-7	.	CASSVGSSYEQYF	TGCGCCAGCAGTGTGGGCAGCTCCTACGAGCAGTACTTC
TRBV5-6	TRBD2	TRBJ2-7	.	CASSLLAATYEQYF	TGTGCCAGCAGCTTACTAGCGGCAACCTACGAGCAGTACTTC
TRBV4-3	.	TRBJ1-2	.	CASSSQQPGGYTF	TGCGCCAGCAGCTCGCAACAACCTGGCGGCTACACCTTC
TRBV13	TRBD1	TRBJ1-3	.	CASSADRGGTFAGNTIYF	TGTGCCAGCAGCGCCGACAGGGGTGGAACCTTCGCTGGAAACACCATATATTTT
TRBV9	.	TRBJ1-1	.	CASSVAGEEGNTEAFF	TGTGCCAGCAGCGTAGCAGGGGAAGAGGGAAACACTGAAGCTTTCTTT
TRBV4-1	.	TRBJ1-5	.	CASSQGYQPQHF	TGCGCCAGCAGCCAAGGTTATCAGCCCCAGCATTTT
TRBV21-1	.	TRBJ2-4	.	CASSPKGGKNIQYF	TGTGCCAGCAGCCCTAAGGGTGGTAAAAACATTCAGTACTTC
TRBV29-1	TRBD1	TRBJ2-2	.	CSALIDRGQYTGELFF	TGCAGCGCCCTAATTGACAGGGGGCAGTACACCGGGGAGCTGTTTTTT
TRBV9	.	TRBJ1-3	once	CASSLYDRTSGNTIYF	TGTGCCAGCAGCCTATACGACAGAACTTCTGGAAACACCATATATTTT
TRBV12-2	.	TRBJ2-1	.	CASRVSPGSREIDYNEQFF	TGTGCAAGTCGCGTTAGTCCCGGGTCTCGAGAAATAGATTACAATGAGCAGTTCTTC
TRBV9	TRBD2	TRBJ2-1	.	CASSVGTSGANEQFF	TGTGCCAGCAGCGTAGGGACTAGCGGGGCGAATGAGCAGTTCTTC
TRBV7-9	TRBD1	TRBJ1-2	.	CASSSGQRDSF	TGTGCCAGCAGTTCGGGACAGAGGGATTCCTTC
TRBV18	.	TRBJ2-5	.	CASSPPPGIKETQYF	TGTGCCAGCTCACCACCACCCGGGATAAAGGAGACCCAGTACTTC
TRBV9	.	TRBJ1-2	once	CASSAEQGLRGYTF	TGTGCCAGCAGCGCCGAACAGGGCCTAAGGGGCTACACCTTC
TRBV6-5	TRBD1	TRBJ1-6	.	CASGAGQQHSPLHF	TGTGCCAGCGGGGCGGGACAGCAGCATTCACCCCTCCACTTT
TRBV6-5	.	TRBJ1-5	.	CASSYGQYSNQPQHF	TGTGCCAGCAGTTACGGACAGTATAGCAATCAGCCCCAGCATTTT
TRBV11-2	.	TRBJ2-4	.	CASSTDKVSQYF	TGTGCCAGCAGTACTGATAAAGTTTCCCAGTACTTC
TRBV24-1	TRBD1	TRBJ2-7	.	CATSSGGSLEQYF	TGTGCCACCAGTTCAGGGGGCTCTCTCGAGCAGTACTTC
TRBV27	.	TRBJ2-2	.	CASSFGHTMAGELFF	TGTGCCAGCAGTTTCGGCCACACAATGGCCGGGGAGCTGTTTTTT
TRBV19	.	TRBJ2-7	once	CASSIGIGGPAKQYF	TGTGCCAGTAGTATAGGAATAGGCGGCCCGGCTAAGCAGTACTTC
TRBV18	.	TRBJ1-3	.	CASSPGSGNTIYF	TGTGCCAGCTCCCCGGGGTCTGGAAACACCATATATTTT
TRBV6-5	.	TRBJ2-5	.	CASSYSKETQYF	TGTGCCAGCAGTTACTCGAAGGAGACCCAGTACTTC
TRBV10-3	.	TRBJ1-2	.	CAIKKAANYGYTF	TGTGCCATCAAAAAAGCGGCTAACTATGGCTACACCTTC
TRBV18	TRBD2	TRBJ2-2	.	CASSRLAGDWSTGELFF	TGTGCCAGCTCACGACTAGCGGGAGACTGGAGCACCGGGGAGCTGTTTTTT
TRBV10-1	.	TRBJ1-3	.	CASSPQNSGNTIYF	TGCGCCAGCAGTCCTCAGAACTCTGGAAACACCATATATTTT
TRBV6-5	.	TRBJ1-1	.	CASKGQVNTEAFF	TGTGCCAGTAAGGGACAAGTGAACACTGAAGCTTTCTTT
TRBV7-8	.	TRBJ2-2	.	CASSEGTLNTGELFF	TGTGCCAGCAGCGAGGGGACACTGAACACCGGGGAGCTGTTTTTT
TRBV27	.	TRBJ2-7	once	CASSLTMGGLKYEQYF	TGTGCCAGCAGTTTAACTATGGGCGGATTAAAATACGAGCAGTACTTC
TRBV6-5	.	TRBJ1-1	.	CASSPGPNTEAFF	TGTGCCAGCAGTCCGGGACCGAACACTGAAGCTTTCTTT
TRBV4-3	.	TRBJ2-7	.	CVSSQDFSNRRSYEQYF	TGCGTCAGCAGCCAAGATTTTTCGAACAGGCGTTCCTACGAGCAGTACTTC
TRBV19	TRBD1	TRBJ2-5	.	CASATGGETQYF	TGTGCCAGTGCCACAGGGGGGGAGACCCAGTACTTC
TRBV13	TRBD1	TRBJ1-1	.	CASSYRTGDGGTEAFF	TGTGCCAGCAGCTATCGGACAGGGGATGGGGGCACTGAAGCTTTCTTT
TRBV6-2/TRBV6-3	.	TRBJ2-7	.	CASSYSAGNEQYF	TGTGCCAGCAGTTACTCAGCAGGGAACGAGCAGTACTTC
TRBV18	TRBD1	TRBJ1-6	.	CASSPKQGNSPLHF	TGTGCCAGCTCACCAAAACAGGGGAATTCACCCCTCCACTTT
TRBV12-3/TRBV12-4	.	TRBJ1-5	once	CASSLSVNQPQHF	TGTGCCAGCAGTTTATCAGTGAATCAGCCCCAGCATTTT
TRBV19	TRBD1	TRBJ1-1	once	CASREGATEAFF	TGTGCCAGTAGAGAGGGGGCGACTGAAGCTTTCTTT
TRBV24-1	.	TRBJ2-3	.	CATSDLGGGLKADTQYF	TGTGCCACCAGTGATTTGGGGGGAGGTTTAAAGGCGGATACGCAGTATTTT
TRBV5-4	TRBD2	TRBJ2-2	once	CASSLGGAGGRTGELFF	TGTGCCAGCAGCTTGGGGGGCGCGGGAGGCAGGACCGGGGAGCTGTTTTTT
TRBV4-3	TRBD2	TRBJ2-1	.	CASSQGSVRIAGAEQFF	TGCGCCAGCAGCCAAGGTTCGGTGAGAATAGCGGGGGCCGAGCAGTTCTTC
TRBV6-5	.	TRBJ1-1	.	CASSTPRGNGEAFF	TGTGCCAGCAGTACCCCCAGGGGAAATGGTGAAGCTTTCTTT
TRBV10-2	.	TRBJ2-2	.	CASSERSGPNTGELFF	TGCGCCAGCAGTGAGAGGAGCGGTCCGAACACCGGGGAGCTGTTTTTT
TRBV9	TRBD2	TRBJ2-5	.	CASSPRLAGGGPFQETQYF	TGTGCCAGCAGCCCCCGGCTAGCGGGAGGTGGCCCCTTCCAAGAGACCCAGTACTTC
TRBV5-8	.	TRBJ1-1	.	CASSYWGEKDTEAFF	TGTGCCAGCAGTTACTGGGGAGAGAAGGATACTGAAGCTTTCTTT
TRBV7-9	.	TRBJ1-6	once	CASSPLRDSPLHF	TGTGCCAGCAGCCCACTCCGGGATTCACCCCTCCACTTT
TRBV14	.	TRBJ1-2	.	CASSQEMGFYGYTF	TGTGCCAGCAGCCAAGAGATGGGGTTCTATGGCTACACCTTC
TRBV5-6	TRBD1	TRBJ2-7	.	CASSSGTGSYEQYF	TGTGCCAGCAGCTCCGGGACAGGGTCGTACGAGCAGTACTTC
TRBV28	TRBD2	TRBJ2-5	.	CASSLLAERGTQETQYF	TGTGCCAGCAGTTTGCTAGCGGAGAGAGGGACCCAAGAGACCCAGTACTTC
TRBV7-2	TRBD2	TRBJ2-1	.	CASSLVPSGGTNEQFF	TGTGCCAGCAGCTTAGTTCCCAGCGGGGGAACCAATGAGCAGTTCTTC
TRBV6-5	.	TRBJ1-4	once	CASTSQMGEKLFF	TGTGCCAGCACTTCCCAGATGGGGGAAAAACTGTTTTTT
TRBV5-6	.	TRBJ2-3	.	CASSSRFTTQYF	TGTGCCAGCAGCTCTAGATTTACGACGCAGTATTTT
TRBV3-1/TRBV3-2	.	TRBJ2-2	.	CASSQDPGVLGGELFF	TGTGCCAGCAGCCAAGACCCAGGGGTTCTTGGCGGGGAGCTGTTTTTT
TRBV2	.	TRBJ1-2	.	CASRGDYGYTF	TGTGCCAGCAGAGGCGACTATGGCTACACCTTC